The 23 T cell receptor beta chains listed next were all sequenced from one sample in a study of cytomegalovirus exposure and HLA in healthy donors (dated by TCRdb to about 2017). The protocol used for the library was the immunoSEQ multiplex PCR assay. The multiplex PCR relied on a mix of 60 forward primers for TCR Vbeta segments and 13 reverse primers for TCR Jbeta segments. TCRdb stores this immuneACCESS table with in-frame sequences only. Part of the clones is absent; in the studies checked, under half of the shortfall reflects unresolved V genes, and no reason is known for the rest. The sample table holds about 120,000 clones, of which under 90% were seen once. Of the sample, more than 7% is held by the ten largest clones. The specimen sequenced was PBMCs. Receptors were obtained from a female donor in good health and CMV-seropositive.

This chain joins TRBV4-1 and TRBJ2-1, with 11 positions matching TRBD2. The length of the CDR3 is 17 residues. Germline V gene sequence: CDR1 MGHRA, CDR2 YSYEKL. V trimming: 0 bases; J trimming: 9 bases; junction bases outside the gene matches: 10. The CDR3 sequence is CASSQDLLAGASGEQFF. CDR3 nucleotide sequence: TGCGCCAGCAGCCAAGATCTACTAGCGGGGGCGAGTGGTGAGCAGTTCTTC.

This chain connects TRBV7-3 to TRBJ2-1; D may be TRBD1 (5 bases). The CDR3 loop spans 13 amino acids. Looked up from germline, CDR1 is SGHTA and CDR2 is FQGTGA. Trimming cost V 5 bases and J 5 bases, with 10 bases left between them. The CDR3 nucleotides read TGTGCCAGCAGCCTCAGGGTTAACAATGAGCAGTTCTTC. Amino acids: CASSLRVNNEQFF.

As regards this clone: At one end the junction does not follow the germline gene, possibly because of a read error. Other nucleotide sequences from this sample produce the same CDR3. The chain carries TRBV4-2 and TRBJ1-1, with D perhaps TRBD1 (5 bases). The CDR3 totals 13 residues. Looked up from germline, CDR1 is LGHNA and CDR2 is YNFKEQ. CDR3 in amino acids: CASSEPQGPEAFF. The CDR3 coding sequence is TGTGCCAGCAGCGAGCCGCAGGGCCCTGAAGCCTTCTTT.

The chain combines TRBV19 with TRBJ1-2; no reliable D call. Trimming took 3 bases from V and 2 from J, leaving 10 bases between them. This CDR3 spans 14 amino acids. CDR1 is LNHDA and CDR2 is SQIVND in the germline V gene (reference sequence). The CDR3 region is CASSMAGGNYGYTF. CDR3 DNA: TGTGCCAGTAGTATGGCAGGTGGCAACTATGGCTACACCTTC. Full variable domain (missing parts from reference TRBV19 and TRBJ1-2): DGGITQSPKYLFRKEGQNVTLSCEQNLNHDAMYWYRQDPGQGLRLIYYSQIVNDFQKGDIAEGYSVSREKKESFPLTVTSAQKNPTAFYLCASSMAGGNYGYTFGSGTRLTVV.

The J gene is TRBJ1-2, the V gene TRBV4-3; 7 bases align to TRBD1. Germline-derived CDR1 and CDR2 are LGHNA and YSLEER. V shed 4 bases, J shed 3 bases, and the junction held 8 bases outside the gene matches. The CDR3 runs 15 residues. CDR3: CASSLTGVGDYGYTF. CDR3 nucleotides: TGCGCCAGCAGCCTCACAGGGGTAGGGGACTATGGCTACACCTTC.

The chain joins TRBV10-2 to TRBJ2-5; TRBD1 matches at 12 bases. This CDR3 has 15 amino acids. Germline lookup yields CDR1 WSHSY and CDR2 SAAADI. Germline trimming cut 7 bases from V and 5 bases from J; bases unmatched to any gene: 8. The DNA for the CDR3 is TGCGCCAGCACTCCCGGGACAGGGGGCTGGGAGACCCAGTACTTC. Protein sequence: CASTPGTGGWETQYF.

V usage is TRBV6-1 and J usage is TRBJ2-7; 11 bases line up with TRBD1. Germline V gene sequence: CDR1 MNHNS, CDR2 SASEGT. Germline trimming cut 7 bases from V and 3 bases from J; bases unmatched to any gene: 8. There are 15 residues in the CDR3. The CDR3 coding sequence is TGTGCCAGCACCTTTACCGGGACAGGGGGCTACGAGCAGTACTTC. Its translation is CASTFTGTGGYEQYF.

The chain joins TRBV7-2 to TRBJ2-7, with D perhaps TRBD2 (7 bases). The V gene lost 1 base and the J gene lost 6 bases, with 13 bases spanning the gap. The CDR3 consists of 14 residues. Germline V gene sequence: CDR1 SGHTA, CDR2 FQGNSA. The DNA for the CDR3 is TGTGCCAGCAGCTTAGGAGGGGGGGCGGGCGAGCAGTACTTC. It codes for CASSLGGGAGEQYF.

The V gene is TRBV12-5, the J gene TRBJ1-2; TRBD1 agrees at 9 bases. The CDR3 sequence is 15 residues long. Per the germline V gene, CDR1 is LGHNT and CDR2 is FRNRAP. V lost 7 bases and J lost 4; bases outside the gene matches: 10. The CDR3 sequence: CASARETGGSYGYTF. The CDR3 nucleotides read TGTGCTAGTGCGAGGGAGACAGGGGGGAGCTATGGCTACACCTTC.

The chain employs TRBV5-8 and TRBJ2-7, with 8 bases that match TRBD2. V lost 4 bases to trimming and J lost 3 bases; unmatched junction nucleotides: 3. The CDR3 contains 13 residues. The germline V gene encodes CDR1 SGHTS and CDR2 YDEGEE. The DNA for the CDR3 is TGTGCCAGCAGCCCGGGGGGGGTCTACGAGCAGTACTTC. Protein sequence: CASSPGGVYEQYF.

The chain combines TRBV14 with TRBJ1-2; D remains ambiguous. The CDR3 loop spans 17 amino acids. CDR1 and CDR2 (germline): SGHDN, FVKESK. The V gene lost 3 bases and the J gene lost 3 bases, with 20 bases spanning the gap. CDR3 amino acids: CASSQRLPGQRHYGYTF. CDR3 sequence (DNA): TGTGCCAGCAGCCAGAGACTTCCGGGTCAGAGACACTATGGCTACACCTTC.

The count of this clone is one. The chain links TRBV28 to TRBJ1-2; 8 nucleotides agree with TRBD1. The germline V gene has CDR1 MDHEN and CDR2 SYDVKM. J lost 4 bases, V lost 4 bases, and 8 bases had no gene match. The CDR3 has 15 amino acids. The CDR3 nucleotides read TGTGCCAGCAGTTCGATACAGGGGGTAGGCTATGGCTACACCTTC. Translating it yields CASSSIQGVGYGYTF.

This chain uses TRBV7-3 with TRBJ2-2; D might be TRBD1 (6 bases). CDR3 length: 13 amino acids. Trimming left V 4 bases short and J 5 bases short, with 8 bases between. Looked up from germline, CDR1 is SGHTA and CDR2 is FQGTGA. The CDR3 DNA is TGTGCCAGCAGCTCCCAGGGGACCGGGGAGCTGTTTTTT. The encoded protein is CASSSQGTGELFF.

This chain joins TRBV29-1 and TRBJ2-3, with TRBD1 identical over 10 bases. The CDR3 runs to 13 residues. Per germline, CDR1 SQVTM and CDR2 ANQGSEA. The trim removed 7 bases at V and 3 bases at J, leaving 4 bases unmatched. The CDR3: CSATGGGTDTQYF. DNA of the CDR3: TGCAGCGCGACAGGGGGCGGAACAGATACGCAGTATTTT.

The chain links TRBV19 to TRBJ2-5, with 11 bases matching TRBD2. V was clipped by 4 bases and J by 1 base; unmatched bases: 5. The CDR3 loop spans 16 amino acids. Germline loops: CDR1 LNHDA, CDR2 SQIVND (reference sequence). CDR3 DNA: TGTGCCAGTAGTACCCTGGGACTAGCGGTCCAAGAGACCCAGTACTTC. Translating gives CASSTLGLAVQETQYF.

The rearrangement links TRBV5-1 to TRBJ2-7, with 9 nucleotides matching TRBD1. Germline loops: CDR1 SGHRS, CDR2 YFSETQ. Germline trimming cut 3 bases from V and 0 bases from J; bases unmatched to any gene: 4. The CDR3 contains 15 residues. The CDR3, as DNA: TGCGCCAGCAGCTCCTTGACAGGGGGCTCCTACGAGCAGTACTTC. Protein sequence: CASSSLTGGSYEQYF.

V is TRBV27 and J is TRBJ1-1; D is undetermined. The CDR3 spans 12 residues. CDR1 MNHEY and CDR2 SMNVEV come from the germline V gene (reference sequence). V lost 7 bases and J lost 4, with 10 bases in between. CDR3 sequence reads: CASKEGGTEAFF. CDR3 nucleotides: TGTGCCAGCAAGGAGGGTGGCACTGAAGCTTTCTTT.

This clone was observed a handful of times. The rearrangement links TRBV5-4 to TRBJ2-5; possibly TRBD2 for D (6 bases). Germline V gene lookup returns CDR1 SGHNT and CDR2 YYREEE (reference sequence). Between the trimmed V and J ends, which lost 2 bases and 5 bases, there was a span of 13 bases. This CDR3 is 14 amino acids long. CDR3 region: CASSFRKEGETQYF. The CDR3 DNA is TGTGCCAGCAGCTTCCGTAAGGAGGGGGAGACCCAGTACTTC.

Only one count was recorded for this clone. The rearrangement joins TRBV11-2 to TRBJ2-1; possibly TRBD2 for D (6 bases). V lost 3 bases to trimming and J lost 8 bases, with 14 bases between them. The CDR3 runs to 14 residues. The germline CDR1 and CDR2 sequences are SGHAT and FQNNGV. The CDR3 sequence is CASSLSTSFYEQFF. Written as DNA, the CDR3 is TGTGCCAGCAGCTTGTCGACTAGTTTCTATGAGCAGTTCTTC. Drawing the rest from reference TRBV11-2 and TRBJ2-1, the complete variable domain is EAGVAQSPRYKIIEKRQSVAFWCNPISGHATLYWYQQILGQGPKLLIQFQNNGVVDDSQLPKDRFSAERLKGVDSTLKIQPAKLEDSAVYLCASSLSTSFYEQFFGPGTRLTVL.

This chain's CDR3 is CASSQKAGVIEAAKNIQYF. The CDR3 nucleotides are TGCGCCAGCAGCCAAAAGGCAGGGGTTATAGAAGCAGCCAAAAACATTCAGTACTTC. This rearrangement joins TRBV4-1 to TRBJ2-4; D is possibly TRBD1 (6 bases). The V end lost 2 bases, the J end lost 0 bases, and 20 bases lay between the germline ends. The CDR3 is made up of 19 amino acids. Germline V gene sequence: CDR1 MGHRA, CDR2 YSYEKL.

V gene TRBV12-5 combines with J gene TRBJ2-2, with 7 bases that match TRBD2. Germline CDR1 and CDR2: LGHNT and FRNRAP. Germline trimming cut 9 bases from V and 7 bases from J; bases unmatched to any gene: 8. The CDR3 length is 13 residues. The CDR3 spells CASGMGGVGELFF. The CDR3 nucleotides read TGTGCTAGCGGCATGGGAGGGGTCGGGGAGCTGTTTTTT.

The rearrangement joins TRBV6-5 to TRBJ2-5; 13 bases fit TRBD2. In germline, CDR1 is MNHEY, CDR2 SVGAGI. This CDR3 comprises 14 residues. V lost 6 bases, J lost 6 bases, and 4 bases stayed unmatched. CDR3 loop: CASSQGLAGKTQYF. In nucleotides, the CDR3 is TGTGCCAGCAGCCAGGGACTAGCGGGGAAGACCCAGTACTTC.

The chain is built from TRBV7-2 and TRBJ1-2, with no clear D. Trimming took 6 bases from V and 0 from J, leaving 14 bases between them. Germline CDR1 SGHTA, CDR2 FQGNSA. CDR3 length: 15 residues. The CDR3 is CASSRTELANYGYTF. CDR3 DNA sequence: TGTGCCAGCAGTCGTACAGAATTAGCTAACTATGGCTACACCTTC.